What follows are 7 T cell receptor beta chains derived from one specimen sequenced in a study of blood T cell repertoires in COVID-19. The method was immunoSEQ multiplex PCR; TCRdb's version includes in-frame clones alone and lacks a portion of them. The data contain over 250,000 clones, roughly 87% of them seen just once; the ten biggest clones take up around 0.9%. The sample consisted of PBMCs or T cells enriched from blood (not recorded which). These receptor sequences come from a woman in her twenties or thirties who had recovered from COVID-19.

The chain couples TRBV5-4 to TRBJ2-5; tentatively, D is TRBD1 (5 bases). The CDR3 consists of 14 residues. Trimming took off 4 bases at V and 5 bases at J, with 15 bases between the two ends. Per germline, CDR1 SGHNT and CDR2 YYREEE (reference sequence). CDR3 residues: CASSGSGSTETQYF. The CDR3 nucleotides are TGTGCCAGCAGCGGGTCAGGGTCGACGGAGACCCAGTACTTC.

The CDR3 loop is CASSVGRANYGYTF. The CDR3 nucleotides read TGTGCCAGCAGCGTAGGGAGAGCTAACTATGGCTACACCTTC. The chain combines TRBV9 with TRBJ1-2; D remains ambiguous. CDR3 length equals 14 residues. Germline V lookup: CDR1 SGDLS, CDR2 YYNGEE. V shed 0 bases and J shed 0 bases, with 6 bases lying between them.

The chain recombines TRBV6-6 with TRBJ1-5; 7 bases match TRBD1. CDR3 length equals 16 residues. CDR1 is MNHNY and CDR2 is SVGAGI in the germline V gene (reference sequence). V was pared by 6 bases and J by 1 base, with 9 bases of the junction left unmatched. The CDR3 bases are TGTGCCAGCAGCACCGACAGGGATCTGAGCAATCAGCCCCAGCATTTT. Translating it yields CASSTDRDLSNQPQHF.

This clone was detected a few times. The DNA of the CDR3 is TGTGCCAGCAGCCCCCGACAGGGAAGCCTGAATTCACCCCTCCACTTT. Amino acid sequence: CASSPRQGSLNSPLHF. The chain uses TRBV13 and TRBJ1-6, with 7 bases lining up with TRBD1. The germline CDR1 and CDR2 sequences are PRHDT and FYEKMQ (reference sequence). CDR3 length: 16 residues. With 5 bases clipped from V and 7 bases from J, the junction kept 11 bases outside the gene matches.

V and J are TRBV6-6 and TRBJ2-2, with a tentative D call TRBD2 (6 bases). V gave up 3 bases and J gave up 6 bases, with 17 bases separating them. The CDR3 is made up of 16 amino acids. Germline CDR1 is MNHNY and CDR2 is SVGAGI (reference sequence). The CDR3 nucleotides read TGTGCCAGCAGTTATAATACAGGACTACTGTCCGGGGAGCTGTTTTTT. This encodes CASSYNTGLLSGELFF.

The chain links TRBV19 to TRBJ1-5; the match to TRBD1 covers 8 bases. Germline V gene sequence: CDR1 LNHDA, CDR2 SQIVND (reference sequence). The CDR3 extends over 16 amino acids. V was clipped by 4 bases and J by 2 bases; unmatched bases: 7. In DNA, the CDR3 is TGTGCCAGTAGTACCCCGGACAGGGACGGCAATCAGCCCCAGCATTTT. Protein sequence: CASSTPDRDGNQPQHF.

The chain couples TRBV7-2 to TRBJ2-7; D perhaps matches TRBD2 (5 bases). The CDR3 has 15 residues. Germline CDR1 reads SGHTA; CDR2 reads FQGNSA. Trimming pared 1 base from V and 3 bases from J, leaving 13 bases between. Written as DNA, the CDR3 is TGTGCCAGCAGCTTAGGCTTCCTAGCTTACTACGAGCAGTACTTC. This sequence encodes CASSLGFLAYYEQYF.